A single sample gave rise to the 16 T cell receptor beta chains below, sequenced in a study of shared clonotypes between healthy human individuals. The naive CD8 population came from CD45RO-negative cells selected for CCR7, without terminally differentiated effector memory CD45RA+ cells. Produced via immunoSEQ multiplex PCR; TCRdb's table is partial and in-frame only. The sample has some 2.1 million clones, roughly 93% seen once. Sequencing was performed on naive CD8+ T cells from PBMCs. The receptors were sampled from a man aged 18 to 30 in good health. Some clones in this sample may be carry-over from other donors' samples.

The chain recombines TRBV4-1 with TRBJ2-7; perhaps TRBD2 as D (7 bases). This CDR3 is built from 17 residues. Germline assignment: CDR1 MGHRA and CDR2 YSYEKL. Between the trimmed V and J ends, which lost 4 bases and 3 bases, there was a span of 22 bases. The CDR3, as DNA: TGCGCCAGCAGCCCTCACGGAGGGGGAGGGAGGATCTACGAGCAGTACTTC. Translated: CASSPHGGGGRIYEQYF.

The rearrangement uses TRBV4-3 and TRBJ2-2; 10 bases line up with TRBD2. The CDR3 runs 17 residues. V was pared by 3 bases and J by 1 base, with 5 bases of the junction left unmatched. The germline gives CDR1 LGHNA, CDR2 YSLEER. The CDR3 protein is CASSHRAGGENTGELFF. The CDR3 nucleotides read TGCGCCAGCAGCCACCGAGCGGGAGGGGAGAACACCGGGGAGCTGTTTTTT.

With regard to this clone: Other nucleotide sequences in the sample specify the same CDR3. The rearrangement joins TRBV7-9 to TRBJ2-7; D remains ambiguous. Trimming took off 3 bases at V and 5 bases at J, with 8 bases between the two ends. Germline values: CDR1 SEHNR, CDR2 FQNEAQ (reference sequence). CDR3 length equals 12 residues. The CDR3: CASSFSSNEQYF. In DNA form, the CDR3 reads TGTGCCAGCAGCTTTAGTTCAAACGAGCAGTACTTC. Supplemented by reference TRBV7-9 and TRBJ2-7, the full variable domain reads DTGVSQNPRHKITKRGQNVTFRCDPISEHNRLYWYRQTLGQGPEFLTYFQNEAQLEKSRLLSDRFSAERPKGSFSTLEIQRTEQGDSAMYLCASSFSSNEQYFGPGTRLTVT.

The chain recombines TRBV28 with TRBJ1-4; D is unresolved. This CDR3 has 18 residues. CDR1 and CDR2 (germline): MDHEN, SYDVKM. With 6 bases removed from V and 8 bases from J, the gap between germline ends came to 28 bases. CDR3 sequence (DNA): TGTGCCAGCAGCCCCCCAATTAAGGACGGGCCCCTTGGGGAAAAACTGTTTTTT. Translated: CASSPPIKDGPLGEKLFF.

The rearrangement links TRBV5-4 to TRBJ1-1; possibly TRBD1 for D (6 bases). Germline CDR1 and CDR2: SGHNT and YYREEE (reference sequence). V lost 4 bases and J 7 bases, leaving 14 bases between the germline ends. The CDR3 is made up of 13 amino acids. The CDR3 here is CASSLGHEGEAFF. CDR3 nucleotide sequence: TGTGCCAGCAGCCTGGGACACGAAGGTGAAGCTTTCTTT. Supplemented by reference TRBV5-4 and TRBJ1-1, the full variable domain reads ETGVTQSPTHLIKTRGQQVTLRCSSQSGHNTVSWYQQALGQGPQFIFQYYREEENGRGNFPPRFSGLQFPNYSSELNVNALELDDSALYLCASSLGHEGEAFFGQGTRLTVV.

The chain joins TRBV19 to TRBJ2-7; 7 positions match TRBD2. This CDR3 is 13 amino acids long. CDR1 is LNHDA and CDR2 is SQIVND in the germline V gene (reference sequence). V dropped 6 bases and J dropped 5; count of bases not matched to a gene: 7. For the CDR3, the DNA is TGTGCCAGTAGCGCTAGGGAGGGCGACGAGCAGTACTTC. Amino acid sequence: CASSAREGDEQYF. Complete variable domain (other parts from reference TRBV19 and TRBJ2-7): DGGITQSPKYLFRKEGQNVTLSCEQNLNHDAMYWYRQDPGQGLRLIYYSQIVNDFQKGDIAEGYSVSREKKESFPLTVTSAQKNPTAFYLCASSAREGDEQYFGPGTRLTVT.

This clone was detected only once. The V gene is TRBV29-1, the J gene TRBJ2-1; D unresolved. V was trimmed by 0 bases and J by 8 bases, leaving 11 bases between them. Germline V gene sequence: CDR1 SQVTM, CDR2 ANQGSEA. The CDR3 runs to 13 residues. CDR3 loop: CSVEERMRYEQFF. CDR3 nucleotides: TGCAGCGTTGAAGAACGTATGAGATATGAGCAGTTCTTC.

Of note for this clone: The sample carries other DNA sequences with the same CDR3. The chain is built from TRBV19 and TRBJ2-1; TRBD2 agrees at 7 bases. The germline gives CDR1 LNHDA, CDR2 SQIVND (reference sequence). V lost 8 bases and J lost 4; bases outside the gene matches: 5. This CDR3 comprises 13 residues. The CDR3 nucleotides are TGTGCCAGTCTCGGCGGGGGATACAATGAGCAGTTCTTC. This translates into CASLGGGYNEQFF.

V gene TRBV7-9 combines with J gene TRBJ2-7; weak D call: TRBD1 (5 bases). Germline CDR1 SEHNR, CDR2 FQNEAQ (reference sequence). The ends were cut back, 2 bases at V and 0 bases at J, with 8 bases in the middle. CDR3 length: 14 residues. CDR3 DNA sequence: TGTGCCAGCAGCTTAAAACAGGACTCCTACGAGCAGTACTTC. It encodes CASSLKQDSYEQYF.

The chain joins TRBV5-1 to TRBJ2-1; D may be TRBD2 (7 bases). Looked up from germline, CDR1 is SGHRS and CDR2 is YFSETQ. CDR3 length equals 16 residues. V lost 4 bases, J lost 7 bases, and 21 bases lay in between. The CDR3 DNA is TGCGCCAGCAGCGAGGGGGGGACGGTCTATGAAAATGAGCAGTTCTTC. Protein: CASSEGGTVYENEQFF.

About this clone itself: Other nucleotide sequences in the sample specify the same CDR3. The V gene is TRBV28, the J gene TRBJ2-1; tentative D call: TRBD1 (6 bases). This CDR3 has 14 amino acids. CDR1 and CDR2 (germline): MDHEN, SYDVKM. With 4 bases removed from V and 0 bases from J, the gap between germline ends came to 7 bases. The CDR3 reads CASSSRGSYNEQFF. For the CDR3, the DNA is TGTGCCAGCAGTTCCAGGGGCTCCTACAATGAGCAGTTCTTC.

The rearrangement uses TRBV5-1 and TRBJ1-1; tentatively, D is TRBD1 (6 bases). Germline values: CDR1 SGHRS, CDR2 YFSETQ. This CDR3 spans 15 amino acids. V lost 3 bases to trimming and J lost 0 bases, with 12 bases between them. CDR3 sequence: CASSWRQAMNTEAFF. The CDR3 bases are TGCGCCAGCAGCTGGAGACAGGCTATGAACACTGAAGCTTTCTTT.

The chain has TRBV27 and TRBJ2-3; 7 positions agree with TRBD2. The germline CDR1 and CDR2 sequences are MNHEY and SMNVEV (reference sequence). The V segment lost 2 bases and the J segment 6 bases; nucleotides outside the gene matches: 14. CDR3 size: 17 residues. CDR3 nucleotide sequence: TGTGCCAGCAGTTTACTCTGGAGCGGGGCCTCGCAGGATACGCAGTATTTT. This sequence encodes CASSLLWSGASQDTQYF.

The rearrangement joins TRBV12-5 to TRBJ2-1, with a possible D match to TRBD2 (7 bases). The CDR3 loop spans 17 amino acids. The germline gives CDR1 LGHNT, CDR2 FRNRAP. Deletions cut 3 bases from V and 8 bases from J, with 23 bases between. The chain's CDR3 is CASGFGALRGRKDEQFF. CDR3 DNA: TGTGCTAGTGGTTTTGGCGCACTGCGGGGGCGAAAAGATGAGCAGTTCTTC.

J is TRBJ2-3 and V is TRBV19; TRBD2 aligns across 8 bases. Trimming took 5 bases from V and 2 from J; bases not matched to a gene: 6. The V gene's germline CDR1 is LNHDA and CDR2 SQIVND (reference sequence). The CDR3 sequence is 15 residues long. The CDR3 bases are TGTGCCAGTAGTTGGACTAGCAGCGCCACAGATACGCAGTATTTT. Encoded protein: CASSWTSSATDTQYF.

The rearrangement joins TRBV4-3 to TRBJ2-1; 10 bases match TRBD2. Trimming cost V 1 base and J 5 bases; bases outside gene matches: 8. This CDR3 has 17 amino acids. Germline V lookup: CDR1 LGHNA, CDR2 YSLEER. The chain's CDR3 is CASSQGIAGGVNNEQFF. In DNA form, the CDR3 reads TGCGCCAGCAGCCAAGGTATAGCGGGAGGAGTCAACAATGAGCAGTTCTTC.